These 32 T cell receptor beta chains came from one sample sequenced in a study of T cell responses to AZD1222 COVID-19 vaccine. Method: immunoSEQ multiplex PCR; TCRdb's copy keeps in-frame clones and lacks some. The table lists about 78,000 clones, around four fifths of them singletons. The sample was peripheral blood, taken on day 0 of AZD1222 vaccination. The origin of the receptors is an adult in good health.

The gene calls are TRBV2 and TRBJ1-2; 9 bases are a match to TRBD1. The CDR3 covers 15 residues. The V gene's germline CDR1 is SNHLY and CDR2 FYNNEI. V was pared by 7 bases and J by 4 bases, with 10 bases of the junction left unmatched. The CDR3 is CASTGGRTGAYGYTF. CDR3 in DNA: TGTGCCAGCACCGGGGGCCGGACAGGGGCCTATGGCTACACCTTC.

The rearrangement uses TRBV4-2 and TRBJ2-5; 11 bases map to TRBD2. Losses at the gene ends were 0 bases for V and 4 bases for J; bases not matched to a gene: 10. CDR1 and CDR2 from the germline V gene are LGHNA and YNFKEQ. CDR3 length: 18 residues. CDR3 sequence: CASSQDESRLAGGETQYF. DNA of the CDR3: TGTGCCAGCAGCCAAGATGAGTCGCGGCTAGCGGGGGGAGAGACCCAGTACTTC.

This sequence joins TRBV5-4 and TRBJ2-1; 8 positions agree with TRBD2. The germline V gene encodes CDR1 SGHNT and CDR2 YYREEE (reference sequence). V was clipped by 2 bases and J by 0 bases; unmatched bases: 1. The CDR3 covers 15 residues. This CDR3 is CASSLSGSSYNEQFF. CDR3 DNA sequence: TGTGCCAGCAGCTTAAGCGGGAGCTCCTACAATGAGCAGTTCTTC.

The chain carries TRBV19 and TRBJ1-1; perhaps TRBD1 as D (6 bases). The germline V gene has CDR1 LNHDA and CDR2 SQIVND (reference sequence). Trimming cost V 9 bases and J 3 bases, with 11 bases left between them. The CDR3 has 12 residues. CDR3 loop: CASSGQYTEAFF. The DNA for the CDR3 is TGTGCCAGCTCAGGACAGTACACTGAAGCTTTCTTT. Looking up the rest from reference TRBV19 and TRBJ1-1 gives the full variable domain: DGGITQSPKYLFRKEGQNVTLSCEQNLNHDAMYWYRQDPGQGLRLIYYSQIVNDFQKGDIAEGYSVSREKKESFPLTVTSAQKNPTAFYLCASSGQYTEAFFGQGTRLTVV.

This clone was recorded only once. J is TRBJ2-5 and V is TRBV5-4; 7 bases match TRBD2. With 2 bases clipped from V and 5 bases from J, the junction kept 6 bases outside the gene matches. Germline lookup yields CDR1 SGHNT and CDR2 YYREEE (reference sequence). The CDR3 is 14 residues long. CDR3 amino acids: CASSFRSGMETQYF. In DNA form, the CDR3 reads TGTGCCAGCAGCTTTAGGAGCGGGATGGAGACCCAGTACTTC.

The rearrangement links TRBV5-1 to TRBJ2-3; 10 nucleotides agree with TRBD2. CDR3 length equals 16 residues. Germline V lookup: CDR1 SGHRS, CDR2 YFSETQ. Losses at the gene ends were 1 base for V and 1 base for J; bases not matched to a gene: 3. In DNA, the CDR3 is TGCGCCAGCAGCTTGTCCGGGACTAGCGGCACAGATACGCAGTATTTT. Translation gives CASSLSGTSGTDTQYF.

This clone was detected only once. This chain connects TRBV13 to TRBJ2-3; 10 nucleotides match TRBD2. The CDR3 length is 15 residues. Germline V CDR1 and CDR2: PRHDT, FYEKMQ (reference sequence). The V segment lost 2 bases and the J segment 5 bases; nucleotides outside the gene matches: 4. The CDR3 DNA reads TGTGCCAGCAGCTTAAGCGGGAGGGCCCTAGATACGCAGTATTTT. It translates to CASSLSGRALDTQYF.

The gene calls are TRBV3-1 (or the pseudogene TRBV3-2) and TRBJ2-7; 9 bases fit TRBD1. The CDR3 extends over 15 amino acids. J lost 6 bases, V lost 3 bases, and 9 bases had no gene match. Germline V CDR1 and CDR2: LGHDT, YNNKEL (reference sequence). CDR3 residues: CASSQEPGQGPEQYF. DNA for the CDR3: TGTGCCAGCAGCCAGGAACCGGGACAGGGACCCGAGCAGTACTTC.

The chain is built from TRBV19 and TRBJ1-2, with a tentative D call TRBD1 (6 bases). The CDR3 length is 13 residues. CDR1 is LNHDA and CDR2 is SQIVND in the germline V gene (reference sequence). Deletions cut 7 bases from V and 3 bases from J, with 12 bases between. CDR3 loop: CASKGTSDYGYTF. CDR3 DNA: TGTGCCAGTAAGGGGACAAGTGACTATGGCTACACCTTC.

The DNA of the CDR3 is TGTGCCAGCAGTTTGGGGGGCGGGGAGCTGTTTTTT. This sequence encodes CASSLGGGELFF. The genes are TRBV12-3 or TRBV12-4 and TRBJ2-2; tentative D call: TRBD2 (6 bases). The V end was cut by 3 bases, the J end by 7 bases, with 6 bases between. The CDR3 runs to 12 residues.

V gene TRBV4-3 combines with J gene TRBJ1-4; D remains ambiguous. This CDR3 has 12 amino acids. V was shortened by 0 bases and J by 11 bases, with 7 bases between the two germline ends. From germline, CDR1 is LGHNA and CDR2 YSLEER. CDR3 coding DNA: TGCGCCAGCAGCCAAGAATGGGGTAAACTGTTTTTT. Translation gives CASSQEWGKLFF.

This chain joins TRBV2 and TRBJ2-7; D not certain. The germline CDR1 and CDR2 sequences are SNHLY and FYNNEI. Trimming removed 6 bases at V and 3 bases at J, with 18 bases between. The length of the CDR3 is 15 residues. The CDR3 nucleotides are TGTGCCAGCAGGGGTGCATGGGCCCTGGGCTACGAGCAGTACTTC. Protein sequence: CASRGAWALGYEQYF.

The gene calls are TRBV6-6 and TRBJ1-4; 9 bases align to TRBD1. CDR1 is MNHNY and CDR2 is SVGAGI in the germline V gene (reference sequence). Germline trimming cut 4 bases from V and 8 bases from J; bases unmatched to any gene: 5. This CDR3 comprises 14 residues. CDR3 sequence: CASSWGQGEEKLFF. In DNA form, the CDR3 reads TGTGCCAGCAGTTGGGGACAGGGTGAAGAAAAACTGTTTTTT.

This clone was detected only a few times. CDR3 amino acids: CASSTQPQHF. The CDR3 DNA reads as TGTGCCAGCAGTACTCAGCCCCAGCATTTT. The chain has TRBV12-3 or TRBV12-4 and TRBJ1-5; D is unresolved. V gave up 5 bases and J gave up 6 bases, with 2 bases separating them. This CDR3 comprises 10 residues.

This clone turned up a few times. The chain joins TRBV7-9 to TRBJ2-7; possible D gene TRBD1, 7 bases. Trimming cost V 5 bases and J 3 bases, with 17 bases left between them. The germline V gene has CDR1 SEHNR and CDR2 FQNEAQ (reference sequence). The CDR3 spans 15 residues. The CDR3 sequence is CASSLGGQPLYEQYF. The DNA for the CDR3 is TGTGCCAGCAGCCTCGGGGGACAGCCACTCTACGAGCAGTACTTC.

This rearrangement joins TRBV7-3 to TRBJ2-1; D is uncertain. Trimming removed 5 bases from V and 10 bases from J, with 15 bases in between. The CDR3 has 13 amino acids. In germline, CDR1 is SGHTA, CDR2 FQGTGA. The CDR3 protein is CASSTRQTQEQFF. The CDR3 bases are TGTGCCAGCAGCACCCGCCAGACCCAGGAGCAGTTCTTC.

The chain employs TRBV18 and TRBJ2-3, with 8 bases identical to TRBD2. Germline V CDR1 and CDR2: KGHSH, LQKENI. The J segment lost 5 bases and the V segment lost 2 bases, leaving 6 bases of the junction unmatched. This CDR3 comprises 15 residues. The CDR3 DNA reads TGTGCCAGCTCACCAATCACCAGCGGGGGAGATACGCAGTATTTT. Translation: CASSPITSGGDTQYF.

J is TRBJ2-7 and V is TRBV19; 7 nucleotides match TRBD1. J lost 4 bases, V lost 5 bases, and 5 bases had no gene match. This CDR3 spans 13 amino acids. The V gene's germline CDR1 is LNHDA and CDR2 SQIVND (reference sequence). CDR3: CASSRDSRYEQYF. DNA of the CDR3: TGTGCCAGTAGTCGGGACAGTCGATACGAGCAGTACTTC.

The V call is TRBV12-5, the J call TRBJ2-5; a weak D match, TRBD1 (6 bases). This CDR3 is built from 14 residues. V lost 2 bases and J 1 base, leaving 8 bases between the germline ends. The germline V gene encodes CDR1 LGHNT and CDR2 FRNRAP. The DNA for the CDR3 is TGTGCTAGTGGTTTGTGGACAGCCCAAGAGACCCAGTACTTC. Its translation: CASGLWTAQETQYF. Drawing the rest from reference TRBV12-5 and TRBJ2-5, the complete variable domain is DARVTQTPRHKVTEMGQEVTMRCQPILGHNTVFWYRQTMMQGLELLAYFRNRAPLDDSGMPKDRFSAEMPDATLATLKIQPSEPRDSAVYFCASGLWTAQETQYFGPGTRLLVL.

This clone is a singleton in its sample. The chain employs TRBV9 and TRBJ2-7; 9 bases match TRBD2. V was clipped by 2 bases and J by 3 bases; unmatched bases: 6. The CDR3 runs to 15 residues. The germline V gene has CDR1 SGDLS and CDR2 YYNGEE. The CDR3 coding sequence is TGTGCCAGCAGCGTGGCTAGCGGGAACCACTACGAGCAGTACTTC. Translating it yields CASSVASGNHYEQYF. Full variable domain (rest looked up from reference TRBV9 and TRBJ2-7): DSGVTQTPKHLITATGQRVTLRCSPRSGDLSVYWYQQSLDQGLQFLIQYYNGEERAKGNILERFSAQQFPDLHSELNLSSLELGDSALYFCASSVASGNHYEQYFGPGTRLTVT.

The J gene is TRBJ1-1, the V gene TRBV19; 10 positions match TRBD1. CDR1 is LNHDA and CDR2 is SQIVND in the germline V gene (reference sequence). V shed 6 bases, J shed 4 bases, and the junction held 11 bases outside the gene matches. The CDR3 is 16 residues long. The CDR3 region has the DNA TGTGCCAGTAGGCCGACAGGGGGCGGGAGAGTCACTGAAGCTTTCTTT. Its translation is CASRPTGGGRVTEAFF.

This sequence joins TRBV12-3 or TRBV12-4 and TRBJ1-1, with 7 nucleotides matching TRBD1. CDR3 length: 13 residues. V trimming: 5 bases; J trimming: 3 bases; junction bases outside the gene matches: 3. The CDR3 sequence: CASSIDRDTEAFF. The CDR3 DNA reads as TGTGCCAGCAGTATAGACAGGGACACTGAAGCTTTCTTT.

The V call is TRBV11-1, the J call TRBJ2-5; TRBD2 aligns across 9 bases. Germline V gene sequence: CDR1 SGHAT, CDR2 FQDESV (reference sequence). The V and J ends lost 0 bases and 1 base, in that order; junction bases with no gene match: 3. There are 16 residues in the CDR3. In DNA, the CDR3 is TGTGCCAGCAGCTTAGCTGGGACTAGCTTCCAAGAGACCCAGTACTTC. As protein: CASSLAGTSFQETQYF.

The rearrangement joins TRBV6-5 to TRBJ2-1; 8 bases fit TRBD2. The CDR3 runs to 15 residues. Trimming removed 8 bases from V and 8 bases from J; junction bases left unmatched: 14. Germline assignment: CDR1 MNHEY and CDR2 SVGAGI. The CDR3 loop reads CASASGTRMPYEQFF. CDR3 DNA sequence: TGTGCCAGCGCATCCGGGACTAGGATGCCCTATGAGCAGTTCTTC.

The CDR3 region has the DNA TGCGCCAGCAGCCGTACTGCGACAGGGGAGGTAAAGACCCAGTACTTC. This encodes CASSRTATGEVKTQYF. The chain combines TRBV5-1 with TRBJ2-5; TRBD1 aligns across 8 bases. The CDR3 has 16 amino acids. The V gene end was trimmed by 4 bases and the J gene end by 6 bases; junction bases not matched to a gene: 14. Per the germline V gene, CDR1 is SGHRS and CDR2 is YFSETQ.

The chain carries TRBV5-1 and TRBJ2-3, with 15 bases fitting TRBD2. Germline CDR1 and CDR2: SGHRS and YFSETQ. CDR3 length: 16 amino acids. Unmatched junction bases numbered 4, after V lost 4 bases and J lost 4 bases. DNA of the CDR3: TGCGCCAGCAGCCTAGGGACTAGCGGGAGGTCAGATACGCAGTATTTT. It codes for CASSLGTSGRSDTQYF.

The chain links TRBV6-5 to TRBJ1-2; the match to TRBD1 covers 9 bases. From germline, CDR1 is MNHEY and CDR2 SVGAGI. V was pared by 6 bases and J by 5 bases, with 1 base of the junction left unmatched. The CDR3 spans 12 residues. The CDR3 region has the DNA TGTGCCAGCAGGACAGGGGGTTATGGCTACACCTTC. Its translation is CASRTGGYGYTF.

The chain links TRBV13 to TRBJ2-1; 7 bases align to TRBD2. Germline CDR1 PRHDT, CDR2 FYEKMQ (reference sequence). There are 17 residues in the CDR3. V gave up 5 bases and J gave up 5 bases; unmatched junction bases: 15. The CDR3 DNA reads TGTGCCAGCAGCCCCGGTAGGATTGCGGGAGAACACAATGAGCAGTTCTTC. Translation: CASSPGRIAGEHNEQFF.

V usage is TRBV9 and J usage is TRBJ1-1; a weak D match, TRBD1 (6 bases). CDR3 length equals 13 residues. Germline CDR1 is SGDLS and CDR2 is YYNGEE. The ends were cut back, 3 bases at V and 2 bases at J, with 8 bases in the middle. The CDR3 sequence: CASSGQDNTEAFF. CDR3 bases: TGTGCCAGCAGCGGACAGGATAACACTGAAGCTTTCTTT.

The chain has TRBV6-2 or TRBV6-3 and TRBJ2-2, with a tentative D call TRBD2 (5 bases). The length of the CDR3 is 14 residues. V was cut by 4 bases and J by 3 bases, with 9 bases left in between. Germline CDR1 is MNHEY and CDR2 is SVGEGT. The CDR3 loop is CASSWASHTGELFF. The CDR3, as DNA: TGTGCCAGCAGTTGGGCTAGCCACACCGGGGAGCTGTTTTTT.

This rearrangement joins TRBV2 to TRBJ1-5, with 7 positions matching TRBD1. This CDR3 is built from 13 residues. Losses at the gene ends were 8 bases for V and 2 bases for J; bases not matched to a gene: 3. Germline assignment: CDR1 SNHLY and CDR2 FYNNEI. The CDR3 spells CASCGQGNQPQHF. The CDR3 nucleotides are TGTGCCAGCTGCGGACAGGGCAATCAGCCCCAGCATTTT. Using reference TRBV2 and TRBJ1-5 for the parts outside the CDR3, the full variable domain is EPEVTQTPSHQVTQMGQEVILRCVPISNHLYFYWYRQILGQKVEFLVSFYNNEISEKSEIFDDQFSVERPDGSNFTLKIRSTKLEDSAMYFCASCGQGNQPQHFGDGTRLSIL.

This chain uses TRBV19 with TRBJ1-5, with D unclear. From germline, CDR1 is LNHDA and CDR2 SQIVND (reference sequence). The CDR3 is 12 amino acids. Trimming shortened V by 11 bases and J by 0 bases, and 8 bases separated the two germline ends. The CDR3 nucleotides read TGTGCCGGAGGCTATAGCAATCAGCCCCAGCATTTT. Its translation: CAGGYSNQPQHF.